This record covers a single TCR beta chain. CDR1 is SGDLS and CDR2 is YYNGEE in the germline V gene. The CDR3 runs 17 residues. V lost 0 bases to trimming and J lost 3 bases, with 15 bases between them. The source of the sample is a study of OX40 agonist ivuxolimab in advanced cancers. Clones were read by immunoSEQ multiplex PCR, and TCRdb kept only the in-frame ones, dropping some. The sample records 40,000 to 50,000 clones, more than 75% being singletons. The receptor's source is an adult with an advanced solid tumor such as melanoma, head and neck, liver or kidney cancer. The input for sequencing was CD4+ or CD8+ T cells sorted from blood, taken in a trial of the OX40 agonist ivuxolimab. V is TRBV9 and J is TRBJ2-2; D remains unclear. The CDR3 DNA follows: TGTGCCAGCAGCGTAGCCCCCCCCCTTTCCGACACCGGGGAGCTGTTTTTT. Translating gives CASSVAPPLSDTGELFF.